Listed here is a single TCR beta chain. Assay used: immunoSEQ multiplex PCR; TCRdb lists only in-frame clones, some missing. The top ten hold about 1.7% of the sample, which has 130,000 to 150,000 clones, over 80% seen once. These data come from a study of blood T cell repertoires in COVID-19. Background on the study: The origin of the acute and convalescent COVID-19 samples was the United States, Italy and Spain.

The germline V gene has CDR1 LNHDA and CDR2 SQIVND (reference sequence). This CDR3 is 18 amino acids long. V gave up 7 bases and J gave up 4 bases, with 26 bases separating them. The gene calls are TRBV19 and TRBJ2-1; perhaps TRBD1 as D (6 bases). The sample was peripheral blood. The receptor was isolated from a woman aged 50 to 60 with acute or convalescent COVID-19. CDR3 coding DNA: TGTGCCAGTAAGGGGACACCTTTTTCCTCGGCGTTATACAATGAGCAGTTCTTC. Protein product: CASKGTPFSSALYNEQFF.